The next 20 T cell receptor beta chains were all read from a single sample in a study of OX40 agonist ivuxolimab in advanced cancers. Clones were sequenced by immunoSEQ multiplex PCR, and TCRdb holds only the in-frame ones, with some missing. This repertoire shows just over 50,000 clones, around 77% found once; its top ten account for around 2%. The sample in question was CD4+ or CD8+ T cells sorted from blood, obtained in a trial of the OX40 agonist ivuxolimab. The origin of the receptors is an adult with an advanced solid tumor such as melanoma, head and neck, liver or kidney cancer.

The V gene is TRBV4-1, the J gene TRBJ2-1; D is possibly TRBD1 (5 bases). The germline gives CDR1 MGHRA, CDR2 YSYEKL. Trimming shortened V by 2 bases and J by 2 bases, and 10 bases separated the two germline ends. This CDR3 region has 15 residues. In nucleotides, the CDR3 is TGCGCCAGCAGCCAATCAGGGTTACCCTACAATGAGCAGTTCTTC. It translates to CASSQSGLPYNEQFF.

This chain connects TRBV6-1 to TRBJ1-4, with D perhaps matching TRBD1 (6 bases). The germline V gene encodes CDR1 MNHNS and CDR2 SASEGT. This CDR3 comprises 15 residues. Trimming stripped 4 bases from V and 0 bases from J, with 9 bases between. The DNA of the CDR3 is TGTGCCAGCAGTGCCAGGACAGCAACTAATGAAAAACTGTTTTTT. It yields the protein CASSARTATNEKLFF.

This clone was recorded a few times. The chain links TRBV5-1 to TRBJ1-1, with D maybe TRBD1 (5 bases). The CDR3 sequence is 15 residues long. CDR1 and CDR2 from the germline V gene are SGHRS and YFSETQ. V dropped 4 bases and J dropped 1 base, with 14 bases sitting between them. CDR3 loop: CASSRRGESNTEAFF. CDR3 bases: TGCGCCAGCAGCCGTCGGGGGGAGTCGAACACTGAAGCTTTCTTT.

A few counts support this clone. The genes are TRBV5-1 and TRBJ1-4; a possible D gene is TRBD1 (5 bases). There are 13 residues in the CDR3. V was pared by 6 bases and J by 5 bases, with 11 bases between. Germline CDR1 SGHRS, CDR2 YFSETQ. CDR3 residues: CASKVGENEKLFF. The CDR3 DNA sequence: TGCGCCAGCAAAGTAGGGGAGAATGAAAAACTGTTTTTT.

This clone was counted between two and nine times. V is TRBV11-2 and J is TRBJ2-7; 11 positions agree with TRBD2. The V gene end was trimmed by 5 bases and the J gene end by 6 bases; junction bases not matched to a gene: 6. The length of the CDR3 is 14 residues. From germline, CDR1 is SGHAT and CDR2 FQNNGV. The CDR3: CASSPTSGSIEQYF. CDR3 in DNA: TGTGCCAGCAGCCCAACTAGCGGGAGTATCGAGCAGTACTTC.

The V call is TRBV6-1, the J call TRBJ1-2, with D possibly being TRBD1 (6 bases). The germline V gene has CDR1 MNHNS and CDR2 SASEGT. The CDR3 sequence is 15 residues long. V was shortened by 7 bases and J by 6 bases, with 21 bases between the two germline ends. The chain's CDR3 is CASKTSRGRGDGYTF. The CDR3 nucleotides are TGTGCCAGCAAGACTTCTCGGGGCAGGGGTGATGGCTACACCTTC.

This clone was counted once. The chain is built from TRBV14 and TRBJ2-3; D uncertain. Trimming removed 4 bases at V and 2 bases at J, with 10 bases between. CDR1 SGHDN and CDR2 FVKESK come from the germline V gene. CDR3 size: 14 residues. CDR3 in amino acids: CASSPGRITDTQYF. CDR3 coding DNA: TGTGCCAGCAGCCCAGGCCGAATCACAGATACGCAGTATTTT.

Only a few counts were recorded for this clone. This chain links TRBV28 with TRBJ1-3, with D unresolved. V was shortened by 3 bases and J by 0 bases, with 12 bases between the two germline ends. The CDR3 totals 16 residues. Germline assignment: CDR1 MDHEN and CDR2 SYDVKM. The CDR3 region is CASSLSNTYSGNTIYF. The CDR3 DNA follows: TGTGCCAGCAGTTTGAGCAACACTTACTCTGGAAACACCATATATTTT.

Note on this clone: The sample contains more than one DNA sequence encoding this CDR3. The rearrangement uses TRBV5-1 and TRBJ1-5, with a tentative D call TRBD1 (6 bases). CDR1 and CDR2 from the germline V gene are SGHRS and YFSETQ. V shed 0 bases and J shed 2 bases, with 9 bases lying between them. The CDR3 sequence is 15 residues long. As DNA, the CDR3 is TGCGCCAGCAGCTTGGCAGGGGCCGGCAATCAGCCCCAGCATTTT. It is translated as CASSLAGAGNQPQHF.

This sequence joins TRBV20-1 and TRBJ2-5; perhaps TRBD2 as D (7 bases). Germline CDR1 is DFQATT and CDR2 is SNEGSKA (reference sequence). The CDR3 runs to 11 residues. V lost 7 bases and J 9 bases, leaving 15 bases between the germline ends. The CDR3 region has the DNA TGCAGTGTTCAAGGGGGGGAGCCCCAGTACTTC. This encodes CSVQGGEPQYF.

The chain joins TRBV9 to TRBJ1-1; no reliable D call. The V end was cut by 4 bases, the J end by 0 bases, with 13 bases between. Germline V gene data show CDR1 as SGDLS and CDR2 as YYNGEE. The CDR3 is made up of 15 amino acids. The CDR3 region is CASSTTAAMNTEAFF. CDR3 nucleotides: TGTGCCAGCAGCACTACAGCGGCTATGAACACTGAAGCTTTCTTT.

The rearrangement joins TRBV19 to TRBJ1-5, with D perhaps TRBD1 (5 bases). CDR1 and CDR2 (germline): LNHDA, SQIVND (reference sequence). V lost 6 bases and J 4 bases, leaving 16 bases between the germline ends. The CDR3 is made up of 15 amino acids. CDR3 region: CASSGHRGGNQPQHF. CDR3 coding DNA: TGTGCCAGTAGCGGTCACCGGGGGGGTAATCAGCCCCAGCATTTT.

The CDR3 coding sequence is TGTGCCAGCTCACCACGCGAAACCGCCTGGGACACTGAAGCTTTCTTT. Amino acids: CASSPRETAWDTEAFF. The chain couples TRBV18 to TRBJ1-1, with no clear D. Per germline, CDR1 KGHSH and CDR2 LQKENI. The length of the CDR3 is 16 residues. The V end lost 1 base, the J end lost 3 bases, and 15 bases lay between the germline ends.

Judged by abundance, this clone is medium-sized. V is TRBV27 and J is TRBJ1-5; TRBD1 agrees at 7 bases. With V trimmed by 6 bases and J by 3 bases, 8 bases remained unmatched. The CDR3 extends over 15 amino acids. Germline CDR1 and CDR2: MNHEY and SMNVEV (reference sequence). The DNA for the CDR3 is TGTGCCAGCAGATTAGGGACAGCCCCCAATCAGCCCCAGCATTTT. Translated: CASRLGTAPNQPQHF.

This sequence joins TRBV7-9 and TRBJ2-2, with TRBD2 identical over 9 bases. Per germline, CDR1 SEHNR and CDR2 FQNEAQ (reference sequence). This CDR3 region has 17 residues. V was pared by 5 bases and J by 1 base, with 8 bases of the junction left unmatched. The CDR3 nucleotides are TGTGCCAGCAGCCGATCAACGACTAGCGGGAACACCGGGGAGCTGTTTTTT. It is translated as CASSRSTTSGNTGELFF.

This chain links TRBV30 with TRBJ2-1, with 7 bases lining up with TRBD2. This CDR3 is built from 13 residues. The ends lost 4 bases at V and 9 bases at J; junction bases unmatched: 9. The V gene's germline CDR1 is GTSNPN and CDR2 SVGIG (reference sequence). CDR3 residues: CAWTPFGEGEQFF. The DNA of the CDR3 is TGTGCCTGGACCCCTTTCGGGGAGGGTGAGCAGTTCTTC.

CDR3 residues: CASSYPATKNNEQFF. CDR3 nucleotide sequence: TGTGCCAGCAGTTACCCGGCAACGAAAAACAATGAGCAGTTCTTC. The rearrangement joins TRBV6-6 to TRBJ2-1, with unresolved D. This CDR3 has 15 amino acids. V lost 2 bases and J 5 bases, leaving 13 bases between the germline ends. Germline lookup yields CDR1 MNHNY and CDR2 SVGAGI (reference sequence).

The CDR3 loop is CAWNLGREPQHF. CDR3 bases: TGTGCCTGGAATCTGGGGCGAGAGCCCCAGCATTTT. V is TRBV30 and J is TRBJ1-5; D is possibly TRBD1 (5 bases). The CDR3 length is 12 residues. The germline gives CDR1 GTSNPN, CDR2 SVGIG (reference sequence). Trimming cost V 4 bases and J 8 bases, with 12 bases left between them.

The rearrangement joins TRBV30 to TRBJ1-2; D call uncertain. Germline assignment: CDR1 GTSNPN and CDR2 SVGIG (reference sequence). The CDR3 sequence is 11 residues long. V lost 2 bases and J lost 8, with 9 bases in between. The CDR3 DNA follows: TGTGCCTGGAGTCTTTCGAAGGGCTACACCTTC. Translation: CAWSLSKGYTF.

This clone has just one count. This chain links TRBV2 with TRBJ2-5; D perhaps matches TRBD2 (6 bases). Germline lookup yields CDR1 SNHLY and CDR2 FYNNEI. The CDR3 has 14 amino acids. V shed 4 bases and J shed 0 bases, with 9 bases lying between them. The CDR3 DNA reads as TGTGCCAGCAGTGCTAGCGTACACCAAGAGACCCAGTACTTC. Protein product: CASSASVHQETQYF.